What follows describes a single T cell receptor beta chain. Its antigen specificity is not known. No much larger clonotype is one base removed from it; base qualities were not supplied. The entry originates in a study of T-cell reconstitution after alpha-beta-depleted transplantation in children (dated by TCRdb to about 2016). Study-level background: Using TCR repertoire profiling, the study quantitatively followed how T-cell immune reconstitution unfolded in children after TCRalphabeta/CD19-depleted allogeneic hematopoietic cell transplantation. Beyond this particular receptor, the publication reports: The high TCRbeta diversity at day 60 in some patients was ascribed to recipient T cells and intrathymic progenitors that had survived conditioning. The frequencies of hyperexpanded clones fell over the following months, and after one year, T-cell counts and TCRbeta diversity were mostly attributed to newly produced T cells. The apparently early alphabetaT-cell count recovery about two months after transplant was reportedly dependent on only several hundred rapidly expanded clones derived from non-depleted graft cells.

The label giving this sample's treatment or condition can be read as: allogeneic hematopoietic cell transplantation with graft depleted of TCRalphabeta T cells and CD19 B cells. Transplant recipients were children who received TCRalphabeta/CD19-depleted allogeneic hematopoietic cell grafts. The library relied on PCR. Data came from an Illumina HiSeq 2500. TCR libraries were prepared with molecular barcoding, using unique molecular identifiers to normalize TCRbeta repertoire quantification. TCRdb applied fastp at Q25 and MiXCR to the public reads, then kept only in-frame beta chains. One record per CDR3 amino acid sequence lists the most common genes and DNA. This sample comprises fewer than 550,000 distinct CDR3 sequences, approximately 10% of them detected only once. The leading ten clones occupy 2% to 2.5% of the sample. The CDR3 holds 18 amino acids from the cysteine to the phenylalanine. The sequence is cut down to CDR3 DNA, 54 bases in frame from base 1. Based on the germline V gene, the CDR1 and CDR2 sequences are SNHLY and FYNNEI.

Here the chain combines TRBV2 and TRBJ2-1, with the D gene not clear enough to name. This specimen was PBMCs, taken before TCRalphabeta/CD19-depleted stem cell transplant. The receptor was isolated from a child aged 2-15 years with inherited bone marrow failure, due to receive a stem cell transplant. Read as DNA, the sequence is TGTACCTGCAGTTTTGAGTACTCACGGAGTGTGCCCTACAATGAGCAGTTCTTC. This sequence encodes CTCSFEYSRSVPYNEQFF.